This T cell receptor (beta chain) was identified in a study of response to subunit inactivated influenza vaccine. Study findings and constraints: Researchers suggested that each seasonal influenza vaccination recruits few new T cells.

In its sample, this clonotype was seen a few times. Its specificity is not known. This CDR3 has 14 residues. Per the germline V gene, CDR1 is MNHEY and CDR2 is SVGEGT. V was pared by 2 bases and J by 6 bases, with 11 bases between. TCRdb itself ran the RT-PCR reads through MiXCR, one entry per CDR3 protein. The table lists approximately 480,000 distinct CDR3 sequences, approximately 11% of them singletons, with roughly 12% in the top ten. This sequence joins TRBV6-2 or TRBV6-3 and TRBJ1-5, with D tentatively TRBD1 (6 bases). The sequence was obtained from a man aged 50 to 59 who received an inactivated influenza vaccine. Specimen: PBMCs from blood, collected about 40 days after vaccination. CDR3 region: CASSYMGGGQPQHF. The CDR3 nucleotides read TGTGCCAGCAGTTACATGGGGGGCGGTCAGCCCCAGCATTTT.